Each of the 20 T cell receptor beta chains below was sequenced from the same sample in a study of blood T cell repertoires in COVID-19. The assay was immunoSEQ multiplex PCR, and TCRdb's table has in-frame clones only and misses some. This table holds about 410,000 clones, around 86% found once. The sample taken for sequencing was peripheral blood. The receptor set was obtained from a young woman with active or convalescent COVID-19.

The chain combines TRBV6-4 with TRBJ1-5; D remains unclear. The ends were cut back, 3 bases at V and 5 bases at J, with 5 bases in the middle. Germline V lookup: CDR1 MRHNA, CDR2 SNTAGT. The CDR3 spans 12 residues. DNA of the CDR3: TGTGCCAGCAGTGAGTCTGATCAGCCCCAGCATTTT. Protein: CASSESDQPQHF.

The genes are TRBV5-6 and TRBJ2-3; no reliable D call. Deletions cut 0 bases from V and 3 bases from J, with 11 bases between. The germline gives CDR1 SGHDT, CDR2 YYEEEE. This CDR3 spans 15 amino acids. CDR3 DNA: TGTGCCAGCAGCTTGGTTCCAGTTCCGACAGATACGCAGTATTTT. Translation: CASSLVPVPTDTQYF.

The chain carries TRBV7-8 and TRBJ1-2; D is unresolved. Between the trimmed V and J ends, which lost 5 bases and 4 bases, there was a span of 11 bases. The CDR3 is 13 residues long. Germline-derived CDR1 and CDR2 are SGHVS and FQNEAQ. The CDR3, as DNA: TGTGCCAGCAGCCCTAAGGCGGCCTATGGCTACACCTTC. Encoded protein: CASSPKAAYGYTF.

The rearrangement uses TRBV6-5 and TRBJ1-1; D gene uncertain. The V gene's germline CDR1 is MNHEY and CDR2 SVGAGI. CDR3 length equals 15 residues. The germline V and J ends were trimmed by 0 bases and 3 bases, with 11 bases remaining between them. CDR3: CASSYSSPRDTEAFF. The DNA for the CDR3 is TGTGCCAGCAGTTACTCTTCCCCGAGGGACACTGAAGCTTTCTTT.

The chain carries TRBV19 and TRBJ1-2, with 7 positions matching TRBD1. The CDR3 is 15 amino acids. V shed 8 bases and J 2 bases; nucleotides not matched to a gene: 11. CDR1 LNHDA and CDR2 SQIVND come from the germline V gene (reference sequence). Here the CDR3 reads CASQHRGEGNYGYTF. The DNA of the CDR3 is TGTGCCAGTCAGCACAGGGGCGAAGGGAACTATGGCTACACCTTC.

This clone was seen a handful of times. This chain joins TRBV3-1 (or the pseudogene TRBV3-2) and TRBJ1-2; 7 bases fit TRBD1. The CDR3 extends over 15 amino acids. V was pared by 3 bases and J by 4 bases, with 8 bases of the junction left unmatched. The germline gives CDR1 LGHDT, CDR2 YNNKEL (reference sequence). The CDR3 sequence: CASSQSNRGAYGYTF. In nucleotides, the CDR3 is TGTGCCAGCAGCCAGAGTAACAGGGGAGCCTATGGCTACACCTTC.

The genes are TRBV25-1 and TRBJ2-7; TRBD2 agrees at 8 bases. This CDR3 is built from 16 residues. V gave up 6 bases and J gave up 2 bases; unmatched junction bases: 12. The germline V gene encodes CDR1 MGHDK and CDR2 SYGVNS. Here the CDR3 reads CASRGDSGKSPYEQYF. For the CDR3, the DNA is TGTGCCAGCAGAGGAGATAGCGGGAAGTCTCCCTACGAGCAGTACTTC.

The chain employs TRBV2 and TRBJ2-7; 10 nucleotides match TRBD2. Germline V gene data show CDR1 as SNHLY and CDR2 as FYNNEI. This CDR3 spans 17 amino acids. Unmatched junction bases numbered 6, after V lost 1 base and J lost 0 bases. The CDR3 loop is CASSEGTSGISSYEQYF. CDR3 nucleotides: TGTGCCAGCAGTGAAGGCACTAGCGGGATCAGCTCCTACGAGCAGTACTTC.

The genes are TRBV18 and TRBJ2-3; the D gene is possibly TRBD1 (6 bases). Germline V gene data show CDR1 as KGHSH and CDR2 as LQKENI. V lost 3 bases, J lost 2 bases, and 12 bases lay in between. The CDR3 has 15 amino acids. The CDR3 nucleotides read TGTGCCAGCTCACCCATGTGGGGACACACAGATACGCAGTATTTT. This sequence encodes CASSPMWGHTDTQYF.

The rearrangement joins TRBV24-1 to TRBJ2-1; weak D call: TRBD2 (6 bases). Trimming took 4 bases from V and 13 from J, leaving 13 bases between them. This CDR3 has 12 residues. Germline-derived CDR1 and CDR2 are KGHDR and SFDVKD. CDR3: CATSEGSGTQFF. CDR3 nucleotides: TGTGCCACCAGTGAAGGTAGCGGAACTCAGTTCTTC.

V gene TRBV19 combines with J gene TRBJ1-6, with a possible D match to TRBD1 (6 bases). The CDR3 consists of 14 residues. Trimming removed 5 bases from V and 8 bases from J, with 13 bases in between. Looked up from germline, CDR1 is LNHDA and CDR2 is SQIVND (reference sequence). The CDR3 protein is CASSSTGSHSPLHF. CDR3 nucleotides: TGTGCCAGTAGTTCAACAGGGTCGCATTCACCCCTCCACTTT.

This clone was observed a handful of times. The CDR3 region has the DNA TGTGCCAGCAGCTTAGGATCTACAGGGGGACTTGAAAAACTGTTTTTT. It specifies CASSLGSTGGLEKLFF. This chain links TRBV7-6 with TRBJ1-4, with TRBD1 identical over 8 bases. CDR3 length equals 16 residues. The trim removed 1 base at V and 7 bases at J, leaving 8 bases unmatched. Germline values: CDR1 SGHVS, CDR2 FNYEAQ.

This chain connects TRBV19 to TRBJ1-1, with 10 bases lining up with TRBD1. Germline loops: CDR1 LNHDA, CDR2 SQIVND (reference sequence). The CDR3 extends over 14 amino acids. V was pared by 6 bases and J by 3 bases, with 4 bases of the junction left unmatched. Here the CDR3 reads CASRGQGIHTEAFF. In nucleotides, the CDR3 is TGTGCCAGTAGGGGACAGGGGATTCACACTGAAGCTTTCTTT.

This chain links TRBV19 with TRBJ1-5; D not certain. The ends were cut back, 5 bases at V and 5 bases at J, with 13 bases in the middle. The CDR3 is made up of 14 amino acids. Germline V gene lookup returns CDR1 LNHDA and CDR2 SQIVND (reference sequence). CDR3 DNA: TGTGCCAGTAGTCCTCGGGGTCCGGATCAGCCCCAGCATTTT. Translated: CASSPRGPDQPQHF.

This chain links TRBV25-1 with TRBJ1-2; D gene unclear. In germline, CDR1 is MGHDK, CDR2 SYGVNS. The CDR3 runs to 12 residues. Trimming cost V 7 bases and J 4 bases, with 10 bases left between them. The CDR3 coding sequence is TGTGCCAGCAATACGGGGTTCTATGGCTACACCTTC. It codes for CASNTGFYGYTF.

The V gene is TRBV27, the J gene TRBJ2-3; D remains ambiguous. The CDR3 covers 14 residues. CDR1 is MNHEY, CDR2 SMNVEV, per germline (reference sequence). Trimming took off 5 bases at V and 5 bases at J, with 14 bases between the two ends. Written as DNA, the CDR3 is TGTGCCAGCAGTGGAGTCAGTCGGGTAGATACGCAGTATTTT. Amino acid sequence: CASSGVSRVDTQYF.

The rearrangement uses TRBV6-5 and TRBJ1-1; D gene unclear. Germline CDR1 is MNHEY and CDR2 is SVGAGI. V was cut by 6 bases and J by 4 bases, with 9 bases left in between. The CDR3 sequence is 12 residues long. This CDR3 reads CASSPTGTEAFF. The CDR3, as DNA: TGTGCCAGCAGCCCCACGGGCACTGAAGCTTTCTTT.

This chain uses TRBV7-9 with TRBJ1-4, with D possibly being TRBD1 (5 bases). The germline gives CDR1 SEHNR, CDR2 FQNEAQ (reference sequence). This CDR3 has 13 amino acids. V lost 5 bases and J 8 bases, leaving 12 bases between the germline ends. The CDR3 region is CASSRNSGEKLFF. CDR3 DNA: TGTGCCAGCAGCCGGAACTCAGGGGAAAAACTGTTTTTT.

The rearrangement links TRBV5-1 to TRBJ2-1, with D unclear. This CDR3 has 11 amino acids. Germline V gene sequence: CDR1 SGHRS, CDR2 YFSETQ. With 4 bases removed from V and 5 bases from J, the gap between germline ends came to 4 bases. This CDR3 reads CASSQNNEQFF. CDR3 DNA: TGCGCCAGCAGCCAAAACAATGAGCAGTTCTTC.

The J gene is TRBJ2-2, the V gene TRBV24-1; no clear D gene. CDR3 length equals 15 residues. Germline CDR1 KGHDR, CDR2 SFDVKD. The V and J ends lost 1 base and 7 bases respectively, with 12 bases between them. The CDR3 is CATSDLPLGVGELFF. The CDR3 region has the DNA TGTGCCACCAGTGATTTACCTCTAGGCGTCGGGGAGCTGTTTTTT.